This is a list of T cell receptor beta chains from one sample in a study of cytomegalovirus exposure and HLA in healthy donors. Sequenced by immunoSEQ multiplex PCR; TCRdb stores in-frame clones only, minus some. This sample carries about 130,000 clones, 6.5% to 9.5% of them seen once, and the ten largest clones take under 7%. The sequenced sample was PBMCs. The origin of the receptors is a man aged 35 to 55 in good health and CMV-seronegative. The CDR3 runs from the conserved cysteine through the conserved F or W. D genes are given only for firm matches. Clone size is stated in some rows and not others, as once, few, many or a class when expanded.

>TRBJ2-3|few|-|TRBV19
CASSIRLAGTDTQYF
TGTGCCAGTAGTATTCGATTAGCGGGCACAGATACGCAGTATTTT
>TRBJ1-6|few|-|TRBV19
CASSIVNQGTSPLHF
TGTGCCAGTAGTATAGTGAACCAGGGAACTTCACCCCTCCACTTT
>TRBJ2-2|-|-|TRBV4-1
CASSSPGGLNTGELFF
TGCGCCAGCAGCTCCCCCGGGGGACTGAACACCGGGGAGCTGTTTTTT
>TRBJ2-7|few|TRBD2|TRBV19
CASSLAGLAGSYEQYF
TGTGCCAGTAGTCTCGCCGGACTAGCGGGCTCCTACGAGCAGTACTTC
>TRBJ2-2|few|-|TRBV5-1
CASSPGHTGELFF
TGCGCCAGCAGCCCGGGACATACCGGGGAGCTGTTTTTT
>TRBJ2-2|-|-|TRBV9
CASSVEGDTGELFF
TGTGCCAGCAGCGTAGAGGGGGACACCGGGGAGCTGTTTTTT
>TRBJ2-7|once|-|TRBV7-9
CASSQSDTPYEQYF
TGTGCCAGCAGCCAATCGGACACCCCCTACGAGCAGTACTTC
>TRBJ2-1|-|TRBD2|TRBV7-6
CASSFSGGVNEQFF
TGTGCCAGCAGCTTCAGCGGGGGGGTCAATGAGCAGTTCTTC
>TRBJ2-7|few|-|TRBV27
CASSPLDSKDEQYF
TGTGCCAGCAGTCCATTAGACAGTAAAGACGAGCAGTACTTC
>TRBJ1-3|once|-|TRBV7-2
CASSLASGLNSGNTIYF
TGTGCCAGCAGCTTAGCTTCGGGACTAAACTCTGGAAACACCATATATTTT
>TRBJ2-7|-|-|TRBV2
CASSEGLVSSYEQYF
TGTGCCAGCAGTGAAGGGCTAGTTAGCTCCTACGAGCAGTACTTC
>TRBJ1-3|-|-|TRBV7-2
CASSRLGGLGSSGGNTIYF
TGTGCCAGCAGCCGGTTGGGGGGTCTCGGGAGTTCGGGAGGAAACACCATATATTTT
>TRBJ2-1|-|-|TRBV6-5
CASSRATEQFF
TGTGCCAGCAGTCGCGCCACTGAGCAGTTCTTC
>TRBJ2-7|-|TRBD1|TRBV4-3
CASSQDFGQGSYEQYF
TGCGCCAGCAGCCAAGATTTCGGACAGGGGTCGTACGAGCAGTACTTC
>TRBJ2-3|few|-|TRBV2
CASSDLTTISYTDTQYF
TGTGCCAGCAGTGACCTAACCACCATATCCTACACAGATACGCAGTATTTT
>TRBJ2-7|few|-|TRBV18
CASSPLQDTYEQYF
TGTGCCAGCTCACCGTTACAGGATACCTACGAGCAGTACTTC
>TRBJ1-5|-|-|TRBV12-5
CASGLGDGTGQPQHF
TGTGCTAGTGGTTTGGGTGACGGAACAGGTCAGCCCCAGCATTTT
>TRBJ1-6|few|-|TRBV19
CASSTPFDRFADNSPLHF
TGTGCCAGTAGTACCCCCTTTGACAGGTTTGCGGATAATTCACCCCTCCACTTT
>TRBJ2-3|-|TRBD2|TRBV15
CATSRGGLADSDTQYF
TGTGCCACCAGCAGGGGGGGACTAGCGGATTCAGATACGCAGTATTTT
>TRBJ2-6|-|TRBD1|TRBV15
CATSLDRVGANVLTF
TGTGCCACCTCCCTGGACAGGGTTGGGGCCAACGTCCTGACTTTC
>TRBJ1-2|-|TRBD1|TRBV27
CASRGGQAPYGYTF
TGTGCCAGCAGAGGGGGACAGGCACCCTATGGCTACACCTTC
>TRBJ1-6|few|-|TRBV28
CASKRGDSPLHF
TGTGCCAGTAAACGAGGCGATTCACCCCTCCACTTT
>TRBJ2-2|few|-|TRBV2
CASRRTRANTGELFF
TGTGCCAGCAGAAGGACGCGGGCGAACACCGGGGAGCTGTTTTTT
>TRBJ2-2|-|TRBD1|TRBV6-6
CASSSTGTGVTGELFF
TGTGCCAGCAGTTCCACCGGGACAGGGGTTACCGGGGAGCTGTTTTTT
>TRBJ2-7|-|TRBD1|TRBV13
CASSKGQGVAYEQYF
TGTGCCAGCAGCAAAGGACAGGGGGTGGCCTACGAGCAGTACTTC
>TRBJ2-2|few|-|TRBV5-6
CASSLAPSDTGELFF
TGTGCCAGCAGCTTGGCTCCCTCCGACACCGGGGAGCTGTTTTTT